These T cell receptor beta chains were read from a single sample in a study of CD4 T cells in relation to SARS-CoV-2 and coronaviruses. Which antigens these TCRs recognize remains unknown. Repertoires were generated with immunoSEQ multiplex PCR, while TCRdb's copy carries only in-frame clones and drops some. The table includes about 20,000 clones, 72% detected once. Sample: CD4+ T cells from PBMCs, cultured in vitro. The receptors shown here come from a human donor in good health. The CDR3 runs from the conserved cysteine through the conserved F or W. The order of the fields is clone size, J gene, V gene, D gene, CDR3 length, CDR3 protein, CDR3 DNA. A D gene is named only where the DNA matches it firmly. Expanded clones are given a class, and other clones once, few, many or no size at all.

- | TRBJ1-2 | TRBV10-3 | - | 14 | CAISAGTPAYGYTF | TGTGCCATCAGTGCCGGGACACCAGCCTATGGCTACACCTTC
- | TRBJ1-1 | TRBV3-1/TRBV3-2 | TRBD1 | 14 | CASSNRDRGSEAFF | TGTGCCAGCAGTAACCGGGACAGGGGTTCGGAAGCTTTCTTT
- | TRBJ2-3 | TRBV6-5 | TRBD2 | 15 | CASSERGGRLNTQYF | TGTGCCAGCAGCGAGCGGGGGGGCCGGTTAAATACGCAGTATTTT
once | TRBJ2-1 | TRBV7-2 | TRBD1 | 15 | CASSRDRGSYNEQFF | TGTGCCAGCTCCCGGGACAGGGGGTCCTACAATGAGCAGTTCTTC
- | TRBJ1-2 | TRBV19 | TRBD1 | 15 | CASSFLDRDGYGYTF | TGTGCCAGTAGTTTCCTGGACAGGGACGGCTATGGCTACACCTTC
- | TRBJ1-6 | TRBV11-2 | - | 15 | CASSLAGVRNSPLHF | TGTGCCAGCAGCTTAGCTGGGGTTCGTAATTCACCCCTCCACTTT
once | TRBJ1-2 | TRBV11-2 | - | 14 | CASSPIYSAYGYTF | TGTGCCAGCAGCCCGATATACTCAGCCTATGGCTACACCTTC
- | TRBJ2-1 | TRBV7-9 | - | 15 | CASSLSGLTYNEQFF | TGTGCCAGCAGCTTATCGGGCCTGACCTACAATGAGCAGTTCTTC
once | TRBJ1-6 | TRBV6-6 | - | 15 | CASSPGPGGSSPLHF | TGTGCCAGCAGCCCCGGACCCGGGGGTAGTTCACCCCTCCACTTT
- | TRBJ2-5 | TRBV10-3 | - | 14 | CAVAGAAAQETQYF | TGTGCCGTTGCAGGGGCCGCGGCGCAAGAGACCCAGTACTTC
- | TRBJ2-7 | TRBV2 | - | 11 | CASSDPGSRYF | TGTGCCAGCAGTGATCCAGGGTCTCGGTACTTC
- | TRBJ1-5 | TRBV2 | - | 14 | CASSENGGGQPQHF | TGTGCCAGCAGTGAGAACGGGGGGGGTCAGCCCCAGCATTTT
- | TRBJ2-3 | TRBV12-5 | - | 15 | CASGFSREPSDTQYF | TGTGCTAGTGGTTTTTCACGGGAGCCATCAGATACGCAGTATTTT
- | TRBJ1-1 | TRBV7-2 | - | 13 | CASRPVQGAGAFF | TGTGCCAGCAGGCCCGTACAGGGAGCGGGTGCTTTCTTT
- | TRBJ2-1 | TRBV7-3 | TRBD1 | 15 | CASSKDRALYNEQFF | TGTGCCAGCAGCAAAGACAGGGCTCTTTACAATGAGCAGTTCTTC
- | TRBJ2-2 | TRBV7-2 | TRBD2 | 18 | CASSLEGGRASGTGELFF | TGTGCCAGCAGCTTAGAAGGCGGGAGGGCCTCGGGCACCGGGGAGCTGTTTTTT
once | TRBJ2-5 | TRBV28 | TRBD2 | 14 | CASSLGGREETQYF | TGTGCCAGCAGTTTGGGGGGGAGAGAAGAGACCCAGTACTTC
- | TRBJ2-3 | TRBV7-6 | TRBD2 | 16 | CASSPPTSGVPDTQYF | TGTGCCAGCAGCCCCCCGACTAGCGGGGTTCCAGATACGCAGTATTTT
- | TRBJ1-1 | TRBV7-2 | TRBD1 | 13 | CASSLHRDRDAFF | TGTGCCAGCAGCTTACACCGGGACAGGGACGCTTTCTTT
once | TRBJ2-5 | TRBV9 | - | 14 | CASSPRSVEGTQYF | TGTGCCAGCAGCCCCCGTTCGGTGGAGGGGACCCAGTACTTC
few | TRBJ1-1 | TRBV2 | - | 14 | CASSERVGNTEAFF | TGTGCCAGCAGTGAAAGGGTGGGGAACACTGAAGCTTTCTTT
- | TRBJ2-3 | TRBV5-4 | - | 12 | CASSLDWDTQYF | TGTGCCAGCAGCTTGGATTGGGATACGCAGTATTTT
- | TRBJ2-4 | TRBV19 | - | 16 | CASSIWSVQAKNIQYF | TGTGCCAGTAGTATATGGTCAGTTCAGGCCAAAAACATTCAGTACTTC
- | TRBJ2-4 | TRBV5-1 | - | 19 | CASSLEPHLPGLAKNIQYF | TGCGCCAGCAGCTTGGAGCCCCATCTTCCCGGATTAGCCAAAAACATTCAGTACTTC
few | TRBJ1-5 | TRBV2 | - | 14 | CASRLGGVNQPQHF | TGTGCCAGCAGGCTGGGGGGAGTCAATCAGCCCCAGCATTTT
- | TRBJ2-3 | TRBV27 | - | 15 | CASINRGGRTDTQYF | TGTGCCAGCATTAACAGGGGGGGACGCACAGATACGCAGTATTTT
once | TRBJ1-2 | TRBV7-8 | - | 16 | CASSLALRGKDYGYTF | TGTGCCAGCAGCTTAGCGTTACGGGGGAAGGACTATGGCTACACCTTC
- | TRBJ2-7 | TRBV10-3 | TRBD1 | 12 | CATRDRDYEQYF | TGTGCCACTCGAGACAGGGACTACGAGCAGTACTTC
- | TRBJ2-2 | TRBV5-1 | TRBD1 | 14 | CASSLARTGGGLFF | TGCGCCAGCAGCTTGGCCCGGACAGGGGGAGGGCTGTTTTTT
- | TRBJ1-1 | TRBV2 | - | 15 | CASSELVGEVTEAFF | TGTGCCAGCAGTGAATTAGTAGGGGAAGTGACTGAAGCTTTCTTT
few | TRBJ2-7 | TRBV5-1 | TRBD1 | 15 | CASSPYEDRAYEQYF | TGCGCCAGCAGCCCGTACGAGGACAGGGCCTACGAGCAGTACTTC
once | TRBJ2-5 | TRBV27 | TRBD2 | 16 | CASSRDLREGQETQYF | TGTGCCAGCAGTAGGGACTTGCGGGAGGGACAAGAGACCCAGTACTTC
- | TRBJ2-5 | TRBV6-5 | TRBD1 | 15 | CASTPASTGQETQYF | TGTGCCAGCACCCCGGCCTCGACAGGGCAAGAGACCCAGTACTTC
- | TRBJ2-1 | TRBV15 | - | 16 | CATSRDQRGLYNEQFF | TGTGCCACCAGCAGAGATCAACGAGGCCTTTACAATGAGCAGTTCTTC
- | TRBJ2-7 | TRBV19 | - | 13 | CASSASAHGEQYF | TGTGCCAGTAGTGCCAGTGCCCACGGGGAGCAGTACTTC
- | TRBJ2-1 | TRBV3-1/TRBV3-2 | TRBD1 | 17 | CASSQEVGTGYVNEQFF | TGTGCCAGCAGCCAAGAGGTTGGGACAGGCTATGTCAATGAGCAGTTCTTC
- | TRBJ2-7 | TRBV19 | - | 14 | CASSKGEGPYEQYF | TGTGCCAGTAGTAAGGGAGAGGGTCCCTACGAGCAGTACTTC
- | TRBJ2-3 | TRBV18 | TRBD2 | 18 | CASSPLRGASGYTDTQYF | TGTGCCAGCTCACCGTTAAGAGGGGCTAGCGGGTACACAGATACGCAGTATTTT
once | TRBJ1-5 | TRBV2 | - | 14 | CASKGTYSNQPQHF | TGTGCCAGCAAAGGGACGTATAGCAATCAGCCCCAGCATTTT
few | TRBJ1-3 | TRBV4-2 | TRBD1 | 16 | CASSQDYRGGGNTIYF | TGTGCCAGCAGCCAAGATTACAGGGGAGGTGGAAACACCATATATTTT
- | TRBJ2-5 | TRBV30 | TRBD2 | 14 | CAWSVQGLGGAQYF | TGTGCCTGGAGTGTCCAGGGACTCGGGGGGGCCCAGTACTTC
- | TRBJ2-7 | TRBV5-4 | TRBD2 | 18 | CASSSSTSGGALFYEQYF | TGTGCCAGCAGCTCTTCGACTAGCGGGGGGGCCCTCTTCTACGAGCAGTACTTC
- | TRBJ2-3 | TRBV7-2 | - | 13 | CASSLAPRGEQYF | TGTGCCAGCAGCTTAGCCCCCCGGGGTGAGCAGTATTTT
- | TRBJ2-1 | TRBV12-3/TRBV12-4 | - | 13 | CASSLGRAGEQFF | TGTGCCAGCAGTTTAGGCAGGGCCGGTGAGCAGTTCTTC
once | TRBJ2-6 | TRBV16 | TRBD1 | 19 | CASSPQTGTGVSGANVLTF | TGTGCCAGCAGCCCCCAAACGGGGACAGGCGTCTCTGGGGCCAACGTCCTGACTTTC
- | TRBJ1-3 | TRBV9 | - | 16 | CASSKATDSSGNTIYF | TGTGCCAGCAGCAAGGCTACGGACAGCTCTGGAAACACCATATATTTT
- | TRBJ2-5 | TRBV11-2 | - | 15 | CASSLGEKIRETQYF | TGTGCCAGCAGCTTAGGGGAAAAAATTCGAGAGACCCAGTACTTC
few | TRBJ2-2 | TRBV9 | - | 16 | CASSVAGESNTGELFF | TGTGCCAGCAGCGTAGCAGGAGAGTCGAACACCGGGGAGCTGTTTTTT
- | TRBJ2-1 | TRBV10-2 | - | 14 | CASSESFVGLEGFF | TGCGCCAGCAGTGAAAGTTTTGTGGGTCTTGAGGGGTTCTTC
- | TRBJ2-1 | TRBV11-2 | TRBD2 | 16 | CASSPGVLAGGNEQFF | TGTGCCAGCAGCCCTGGAGTCCTAGCGGGAGGCAATGAGCAGTTCTTC
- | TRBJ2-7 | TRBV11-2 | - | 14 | CASSLDTGWYEQYF | TGTGCCAGCAGCTTAGACACGGGGTGGTACGAGCAGTACTTC
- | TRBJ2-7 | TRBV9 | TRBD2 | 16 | CASSVGVLAGPHEQYF | TGTGCCAGCAGCGTAGGGGTACTAGCGGGGCCCCACGAGCAGTACTTC
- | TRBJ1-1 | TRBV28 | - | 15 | CASSGGGRMNTEAFF | TGTGCCAGCAGTGGGGGGGGCAGGATGAACACTGAAGCTTTCTTT
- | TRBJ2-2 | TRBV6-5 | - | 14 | CASTLDINTGELFF | TGTGCCAGCACCCTGGACATTAACACCGGGGAGCTGTTTTTT
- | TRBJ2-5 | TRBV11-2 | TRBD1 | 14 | CASSYRDRQETQYF | TGTGCCAGCAGCTACCGGGACAGGCAAGAGACCCAGTACTTC
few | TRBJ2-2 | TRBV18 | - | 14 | CASSPISNTGELFF | TGTGCCAGCTCACCTATATCGAACACCGGGGAGCTGTTTTTT
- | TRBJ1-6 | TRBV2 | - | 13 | CASSDQNNSPLHF | TGTGCCAGCAGTGACCAGAATAATTCACCCCTCCACTTT
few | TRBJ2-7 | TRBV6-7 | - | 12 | CASYHEGPEQYF | TGTGCCAGCTACCACGAGGGGCCCGAGCAGTACTTC
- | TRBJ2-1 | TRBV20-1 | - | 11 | CSAVTAREQFF | TGCAGTGCTGTCACCGCAAGAGAGCAGTTCTTC